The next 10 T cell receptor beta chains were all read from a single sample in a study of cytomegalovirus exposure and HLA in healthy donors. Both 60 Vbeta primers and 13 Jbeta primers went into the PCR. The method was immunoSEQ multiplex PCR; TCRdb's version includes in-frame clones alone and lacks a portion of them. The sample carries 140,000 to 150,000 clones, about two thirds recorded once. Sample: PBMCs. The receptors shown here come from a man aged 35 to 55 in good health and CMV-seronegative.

CDR3 DNA sequence: TGTGCCAGCAACGTAGCGGGAGGGTACACCGGGGAGCTGTTTTTT. Residues: CASNVAGGYTGELFF. The chain carries TRBV27 and TRBJ2-2, with 11 bases that match TRBD2. Germline V gene data show CDR1 as MNHEY and CDR2 as SMNVEV (reference sequence). This CDR3 region has 15 residues. V trimming: 7 bases; J trimming: 3 bases; junction bases outside the gene matches: 4.

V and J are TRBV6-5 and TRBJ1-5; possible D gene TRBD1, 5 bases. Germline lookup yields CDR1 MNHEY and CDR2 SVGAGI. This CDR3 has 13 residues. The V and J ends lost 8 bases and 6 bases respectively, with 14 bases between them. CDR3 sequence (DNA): TGTGCCAGCGGCGGGGGGTTAGCTCAGCCCCAGCATTTT. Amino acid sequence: CASGGGLAQPQHF.

In DNA, the CDR3 is TGTGCCAGCAGCCACGGGACTAGCGGGAGGTACAATGAGCAGTTCTTC. It codes for CASSHGTSGRYNEQFF. This rearrangement joins TRBV9 to TRBJ2-1; 15 bases fit TRBD2. Germline V lookup: CDR1 SGDLS, CDR2 YYNGEE. This CDR3 is built from 16 residues. The V gene end was trimmed by 4 bases and the J gene end by 4 bases; junction bases not matched to a gene: 3.

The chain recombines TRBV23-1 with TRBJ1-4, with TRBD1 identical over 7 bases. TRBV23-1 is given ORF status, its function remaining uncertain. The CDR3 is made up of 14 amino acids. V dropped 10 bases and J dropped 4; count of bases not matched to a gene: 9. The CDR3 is CAMQGGQNNEKLFF. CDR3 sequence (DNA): TGCGCCATGCAGGGGGGACAGAATAATGAAAAACTGTTTTTT.

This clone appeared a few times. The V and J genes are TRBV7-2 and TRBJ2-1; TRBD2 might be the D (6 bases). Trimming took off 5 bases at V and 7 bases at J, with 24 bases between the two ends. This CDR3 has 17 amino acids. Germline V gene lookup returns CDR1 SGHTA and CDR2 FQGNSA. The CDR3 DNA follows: TGTGCCAGCAGCGCCGAGGTGGGATCCTGGGAGGCTAATGAGCAGTTCTTC. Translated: CASSAEVGSWEANEQFF. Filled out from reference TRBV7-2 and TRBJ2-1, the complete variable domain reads GAGVSQSPSNKVTEKGKDVELRCDPISGHTALYWYRQSLGQGLEFLIYFQGNSAPDKSGLPSDRFSAERTGGSVSTLTIQRTQQEDSAVYLCASSAEVGSWEANEQFFGPGTRLTVL.

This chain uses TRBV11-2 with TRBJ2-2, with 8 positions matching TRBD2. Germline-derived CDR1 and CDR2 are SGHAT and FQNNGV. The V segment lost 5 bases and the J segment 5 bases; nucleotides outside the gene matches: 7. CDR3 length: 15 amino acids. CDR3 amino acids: CASSLSGVRTGELFF. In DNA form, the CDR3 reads TGTGCCAGCAGCCTTAGCGGGGTCCGTACCGGGGAGCTGTTTTTT.

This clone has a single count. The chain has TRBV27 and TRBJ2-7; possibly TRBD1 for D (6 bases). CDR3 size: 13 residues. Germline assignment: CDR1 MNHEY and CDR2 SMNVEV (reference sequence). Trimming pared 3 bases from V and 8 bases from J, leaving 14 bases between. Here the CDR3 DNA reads TGTGCCAGCAGTTTCACGGACAGCTCTAAGCAGTACTTC. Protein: CASSFTDSSKQYF.

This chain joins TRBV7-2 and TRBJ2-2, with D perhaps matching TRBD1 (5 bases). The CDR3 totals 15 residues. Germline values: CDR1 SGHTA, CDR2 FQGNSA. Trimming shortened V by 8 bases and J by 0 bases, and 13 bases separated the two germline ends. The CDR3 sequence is CASPRRQTNTGELFF. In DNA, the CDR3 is TGTGCCAGCCCGAGGAGACAGACGAACACCGGGGAGCTGTTTTTT. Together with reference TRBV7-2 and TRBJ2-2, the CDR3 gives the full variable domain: GAGVSQSPSNKVTEKGKDVELRCDPISGHTALYWYRQSLGQGLEFLIYFQGNSAPDKSGLPSDRFSAERTGGSVSTLTIQRTQQEDSAVYLCASPRRQTNTGELFFGEGSRLTVL.

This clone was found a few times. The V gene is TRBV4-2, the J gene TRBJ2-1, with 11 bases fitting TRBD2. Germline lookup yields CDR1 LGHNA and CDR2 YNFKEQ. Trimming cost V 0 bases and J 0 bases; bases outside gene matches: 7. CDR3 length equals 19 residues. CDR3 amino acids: CASSQEKTSGTLSYNEQFF. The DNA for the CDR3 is TGTGCCAGCAGCCAAGAAAAGACTAGCGGGACCCTCTCCTACAATGAGCAGTTCTTC.

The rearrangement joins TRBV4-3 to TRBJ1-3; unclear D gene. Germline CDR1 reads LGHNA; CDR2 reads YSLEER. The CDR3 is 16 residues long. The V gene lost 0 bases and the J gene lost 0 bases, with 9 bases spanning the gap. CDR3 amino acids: CASSQDLVSSGNTIYF. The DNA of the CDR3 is TGCGCCAGCAGCCAAGATCTGGTCAGCTCTGGAAACACCATATATTTT.